This T cell receptor beta chain was obtained from a study of T-cell memory formation after mild COVID-19. The study's findings and limits: Clones from the second wave (peaking day 37) had unconfirmed SARS-CoV-2 specificity. CD4/CD8 balance characterized clones contracting day 15 to 85, and CD4+ skew characterized later expanders.

TCRdb independently ran MiXCR on the 5' RACE reads; one entry per CDR3 protein. The table lists roughly 600,000 distinct CDR3 sequences, roughly 18% of them singletons. Of note for this clonotype: Its matching antigen is unknown.

This receptor was obtained from an adult woman who had mild COVID-19 (a few samples of this study predate the infection). Cell type and time point are not known. Input material: PBMCs or a T cell subset sorted from them (not recorded which).

This CDR3 is CASRTKDFRDRGSPLHF. CDR3 sequence (DNA): TGTGCCAGCAGAACTAAAGATTTCCGGGACAGGGGTTCACCCCTCCACTTT. This chain connects TRBV27 to TRBJ1-6, with 10 nucleotides matching TRBD1. CDR1 and CDR2 from the germline V gene are MNHEY and SMNVEV (reference sequence). The CDR3 is made up of 17 amino acids. V shed 6 bases, J shed 9 bases, and the junction held 14 bases outside the gene matches.